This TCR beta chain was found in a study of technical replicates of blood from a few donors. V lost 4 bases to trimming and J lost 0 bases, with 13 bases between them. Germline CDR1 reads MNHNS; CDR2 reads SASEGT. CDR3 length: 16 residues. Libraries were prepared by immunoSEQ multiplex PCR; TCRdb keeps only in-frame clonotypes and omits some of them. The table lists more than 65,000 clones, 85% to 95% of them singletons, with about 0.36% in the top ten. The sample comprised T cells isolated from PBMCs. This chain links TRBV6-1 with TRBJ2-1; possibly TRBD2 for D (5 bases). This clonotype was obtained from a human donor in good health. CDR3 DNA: TGTGCCAGCAGTGCTTCCTCTGGGAGCTCCTACAATGAGCAGTTCTTC. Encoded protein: CASSASSGSSYNEQFF.